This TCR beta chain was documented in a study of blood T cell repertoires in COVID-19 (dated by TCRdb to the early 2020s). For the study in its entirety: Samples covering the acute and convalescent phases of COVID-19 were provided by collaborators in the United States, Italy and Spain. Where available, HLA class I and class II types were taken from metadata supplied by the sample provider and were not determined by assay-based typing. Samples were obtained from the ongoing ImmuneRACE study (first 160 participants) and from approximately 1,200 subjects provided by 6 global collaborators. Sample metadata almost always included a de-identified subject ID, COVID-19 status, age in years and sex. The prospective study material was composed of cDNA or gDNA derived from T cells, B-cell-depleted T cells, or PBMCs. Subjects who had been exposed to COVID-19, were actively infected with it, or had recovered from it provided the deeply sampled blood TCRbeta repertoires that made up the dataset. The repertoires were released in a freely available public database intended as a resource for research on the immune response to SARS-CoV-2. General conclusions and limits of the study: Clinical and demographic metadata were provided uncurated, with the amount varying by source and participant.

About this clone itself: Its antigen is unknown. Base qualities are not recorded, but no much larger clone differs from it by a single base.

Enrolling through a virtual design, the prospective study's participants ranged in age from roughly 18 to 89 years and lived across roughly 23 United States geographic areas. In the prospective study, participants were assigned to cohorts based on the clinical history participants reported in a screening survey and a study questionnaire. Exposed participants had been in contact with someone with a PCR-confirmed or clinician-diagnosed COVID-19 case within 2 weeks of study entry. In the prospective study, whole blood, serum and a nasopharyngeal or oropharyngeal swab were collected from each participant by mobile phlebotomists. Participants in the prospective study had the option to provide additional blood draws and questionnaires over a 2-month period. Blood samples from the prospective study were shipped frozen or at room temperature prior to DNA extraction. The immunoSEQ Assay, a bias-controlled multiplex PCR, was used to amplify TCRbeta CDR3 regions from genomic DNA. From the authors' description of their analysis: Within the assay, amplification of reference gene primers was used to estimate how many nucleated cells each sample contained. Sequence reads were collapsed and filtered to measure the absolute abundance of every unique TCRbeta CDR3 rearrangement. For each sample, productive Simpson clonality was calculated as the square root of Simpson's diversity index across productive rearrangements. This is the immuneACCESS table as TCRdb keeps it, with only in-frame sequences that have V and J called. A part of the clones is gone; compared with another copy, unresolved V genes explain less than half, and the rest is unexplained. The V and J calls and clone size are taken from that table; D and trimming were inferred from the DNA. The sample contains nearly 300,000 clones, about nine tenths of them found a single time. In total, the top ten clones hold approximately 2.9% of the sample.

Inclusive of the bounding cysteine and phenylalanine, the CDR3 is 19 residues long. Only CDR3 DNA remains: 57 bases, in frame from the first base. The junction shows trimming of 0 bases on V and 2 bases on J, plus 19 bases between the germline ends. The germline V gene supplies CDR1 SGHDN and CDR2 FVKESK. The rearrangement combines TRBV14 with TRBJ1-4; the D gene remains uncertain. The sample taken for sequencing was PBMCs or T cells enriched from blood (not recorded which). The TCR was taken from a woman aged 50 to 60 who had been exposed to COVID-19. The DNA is TGTGCCAGCAGCCAAGATGGTACGAGATTGGGAGCGACTAATGAAAAACTGTTTTTT. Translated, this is CASSQDGTRLGATNEKLFF.